This TCR beta chain was recorded in a study of T-cell reconstitution after alpha-beta-depleted transplantation in children. A few counts support this clonotype. TCRbeta library construction was performed incorporating unique molecular identifiers. TCRdb recomputed calls from the PCR reads with MiXCR, one row per CDR3 protein. Among a few hundred thousand distinct CDR3 sequences, approximately 9.8% were seen once, and the ten largest hold 5.1%. The input for sequencing was PBMCs from the stem cell graft donor, taken from the stem cell graft. The TCR originated in a human donor who donated a stem cell graft to a child with SCID.

The CDR3 region has the DNA TGCAGCGTTGAAACGACGGCGGCAGATACGCAGTATTTT. Encoded protein: CSVETTAADTQYF. The rearrangement joins TRBV29-1 to TRBJ2-3; D gene uncertain. Trimming removed 2 bases at V and 4 bases at J, with 10 bases between. Germline lookup yields CDR1 SQVTM and CDR2 ANQGSEA. This CDR3 has 13 amino acids.